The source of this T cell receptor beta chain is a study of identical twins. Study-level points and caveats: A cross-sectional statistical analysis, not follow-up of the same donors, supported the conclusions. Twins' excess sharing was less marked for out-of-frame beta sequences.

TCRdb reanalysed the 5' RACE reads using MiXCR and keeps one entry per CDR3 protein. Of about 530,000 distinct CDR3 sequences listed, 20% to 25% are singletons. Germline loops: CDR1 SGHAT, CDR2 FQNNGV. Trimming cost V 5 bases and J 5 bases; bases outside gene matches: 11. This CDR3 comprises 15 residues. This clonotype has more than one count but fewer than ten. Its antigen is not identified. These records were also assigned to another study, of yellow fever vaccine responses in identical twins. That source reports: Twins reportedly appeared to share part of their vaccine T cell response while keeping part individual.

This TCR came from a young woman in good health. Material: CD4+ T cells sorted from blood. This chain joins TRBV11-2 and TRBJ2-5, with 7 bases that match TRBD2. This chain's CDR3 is CASSPSTSQVETQYF. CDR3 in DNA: TGTGCCAGCAGCCCTTCGACTAGCCAGGTCGAGACCCAGTACTTC.